This T cell receptor beta chain was retrieved from a study of T cell repertoires in cytomegalovirus infection. Background on the study: Alongside well-studied HLA-B-restricted CMV epitopes, recently identified HLA-C-restricted CMV epitopes were also used. It can be stated that public TCR beta signatures indicated CMV infection as well as a matching HLA type.

TCRdb recomputed calls from the reads with MiXCR, one row per CDR3 protein. The sample shows about 52,000 distinct CDR3 sequences, roughly a fifth of them seen only once. The ends lost 0 bases at V and 2 bases at J; junction bases unmatched: 4. The germline V gene has CDR1 SGHVS and CDR2 FNYEAQ. The CDR3 runs 16 residues. Findings and limits, study-wide: Summed frequency of public TCR beta families distinguished CMV carriers with the relevant HLA.

This clonotype was seen a few times. What it binds is unknown. The chain carries TRBV7-6 and TRBJ2-1; 7 bases align to TRBD1. Sample: CD8+ T cells from cultured PBMCs, taken from culture after CMV antigen stimulation. The origin of this receptor is a human donor in good health (CMV status not recorded). Some clones in this sample may be carry-over from other donors' samples. CDR3 bases: TGTGCCAGCAGCTTAGCGACAGGGAGCACCTACAATGAGCAGTTCTTC. Its protein product is CASSLATGSTYNEQFF. The full variable domain, completed using reference TRBV7-6 and TRBJ2-1, is GAGVSQSPRYKVTKRGQDVALRCDPISGHVSLYWYRQALGQGPEFLTYFNYEAQQDKSGLPNDRFSAERPEGSISTLTIQRTEQRDSAMYRCASSLATGSTYNEQFFGPGTRLTVL.